The table lists the clone carrying this T cell receptor (beta chain) with a few counts. The data were obtained in a study of beta chain features in type 1 diabetes. Trimming took 5 bases from V and 7 from J, leaving 21 bases between them. The CDR3 has 16 amino acids. The germline V gene encodes CDR1 LNHDA and CDR2 SQIVND (reference sequence). The isolated RNA, all of it, was reverse transcribed, so expressed TCRB transcripts were what got sequenced. Sequenced by immunoSEQ multiplex PCR; TCRdb stores in-frame clones only, minus some. The sample has approximately 150,000 clones; less than 10% are singletons.

The sequenced sample was central memory CD4+ T cells from blood. The V gene is TRBV19, the J gene TRBJ2-1; TRBD1 might be the D (5 bases). The source is a woman aged 40 to 55 in good health. CDR3 bases: TGTGCCAGTAGTCCCGGTAGGGGCTCAATGGGAAATGAGCAGTTCTTC. It encodes CASSPGRGSMGNEQFF.